The clone carrying this T cell receptor (beta chain) came up a few times. As yet, its antigen is unknown. This specimen comes from a study of blood T cells in healthy people across ages. Overall study results and limits: A strong correlation between TCR beta diversity and naive T cell percentage was seen.

It was with a sample-barcoded 5' primer and a J-beta primer mix that a second PCR of about 6 to 12 cycles was run. TCRdb analysed the 5' RACE reads with MiXCR anew, one entry per CDR3 protein. In the table there are 1.4 million or so distinct CDR3 sequences, about 42% of which are singletons. From germline, CDR1 is DFQATT and CDR2 SNEGSKA (reference sequence). The J segment lost 2 bases and the V segment lost 3 bases, leaving 11 bases of the junction unmatched. This CDR3 is 19 amino acids long. The receptor's source is a young woman in good health. The rearrangement uses TRBV20-1 and TRBJ2-3, with TRBD2 identical over 16 bases. Source material: blood. CDR3 in amino acids: CSARPKGLAGGPDTDTQYF. The DNA of the CDR3 is TGCAGTGCTAGGCCAAAGGGACTAGCGGGAGGGCCAGACACAGATACGCAGTATTTT.